This note documents a single T cell receptor beta chain sequence. Its target is not known. The CDR3 extends over 14 amino acids. In germline, CDR1 is SGHVS, CDR2 FQNEAQ. Trimming removed 2 bases from V and 9 bases from J, with 14 bases in between. The data derive from a study of cytomegalovirus exposure and HLA in healthy donors. Background on the study: One earlier analysis, a look at 150 million to 200 million T cells, found about 110 million unique TCR beta sequences.

General observations from the study: With DRB1 most and HLA-C fewest, TCR association rates differed between HLA loci in a later analysis. Further analysis was carried out later, and it showed several of the most significant clusters appearing linked to common viral pathogens. Other equally common chains were less clonally expanded than HLA-associated TCR beta chains, a later analysis showed.

The study ran its PCR with 60 Vbeta and 13 Jbeta primers. The repertoire was sequenced with immunoSEQ multiplex PCR; TCRdb's copy has only in-frame clones and lacks some. Among about 140,000 clones listed, 75% to 85% were seen once. Sequencing used PBMCs. The receptor's source is a man aged 35 to 55 in good health and CMV-seronegative. The chain employs TRBV7-8 and TRBJ1-3; D not certain. CDR3 sequence: CASSLSGNKGTIYF. In DNA, the CDR3 is TGTGCCAGCAGCTTATCCGGGAATAAAGGCACCATATATTTT.